The 11 T cell receptor beta chains below were found in one sample sequenced in a study of metastatic and nonmetastatic thyroid tumors. No treatment of any kind had been given to any patient before thyroid surgery. TCRdb reprocessed the PCR reads via MiXCR. This table holds under 50,000 clones, approximately 20% found once. Sequencing used tumor tissue. These receptors all stem from a female donor with papillary thyroid cancer or a benign thyroid nodule (not recorded which). Some clones in this sample may be carry-over from other donors' samples.

This clone is deemed medium-sized. The genes are TRBV6-1 and TRBJ2-7; D not certain. Germline-derived CDR1 and CDR2 are MNHNS and SASEGT. V was trimmed by 5 bases and J by 3 bases, leaving 17 bases between them. The CDR3 consists of 15 residues. CDR3 region: CASSWLVGRVYEQYF. CDR3 nucleotide sequence: TGTGCCAGCAGTTGGCTAGTGGGTAGGGTCTACGAGCAGTACTTC.

The sample holds many counts of this clone. The chain is built from TRBV11-1 and TRBJ2-3, with 10 bases lining up with TRBD2. CDR3 size: 18 residues. V was pared by 5 bases and J by 0 bases, with 11 bases of the junction left unmatched. Germline-derived CDR1 and CDR2 are SGHAT and FQDESV (reference sequence). The CDR3 sequence is CASSLLPGLAASTDTQYF. Here the CDR3 DNA reads TGTGCCAGCAGCCTACTTCCAGGACTAGCGGCTAGCACAGATACGCAGTATTTT. Drawing the rest from reference TRBV11-1 and TRBJ2-3, the complete variable domain is EAEVAQSPRYKITEKSQAVAFWCDPISGHATLYWYRQILGQGPELLVQFQDESVVDDSQLPKDRFSAERLKGVDSTLKIQPAELGDSAMYLCASSLLPGLAASTDTQYFGPGTRLTVL.

This rearrangement joins TRBV28 to TRBJ1-1; D ambiguous. Trimming removed 0 bases at V and 1 base at J, with 12 bases between. The CDR3 has 16 residues. Germline assignment: CDR1 MDHEN and CDR2 SYDVKM. CDR3 DNA sequence: TGTGCCAGCAGTTTATGGGATGGTGGCGGGAACACTGAAGCTTTCTTT. This encodes CASSLWDGGGNTEAFF.

This clone was recorded at least ten times. The gene calls are TRBV7-2 and TRBJ1-2; D not certain. Germline loops: CDR1 SGHTA, CDR2 FQGNSA. V gave up 5 bases and J gave up 0 bases, with 7 bases separating them. The CDR3 is 13 residues long. CDR3 in amino acids: CASSPQTNYGYTF. The CDR3 DNA follows: TGTGCCAGCAGCCCCCAGACTAACTATGGCTACACCTTC.

The sample holds a few counts of this clone. V is TRBV9 and J is TRBJ2-1; the D gene is possibly TRBD1 (5 bases). The V gene's germline CDR1 is SGDLS and CDR2 YYNGEE. Trimming removed 3 bases from V and 8 bases from J, with 9 bases in between. This CDR3 spans 12 amino acids. The CDR3 DNA reads as TGTGCCAGCAGCGATAGGGGCGATGAGCAGTTCTTC. Its translation: CASSDRGDEQFF.

This clone has a handful of counts. The chain has TRBV19 and TRBJ2-7; no clear D. CDR1 LNHDA and CDR2 SQIVND come from the germline V gene (reference sequence). The V end lost 5 bases, the J end lost 3 bases, and 11 bases lay between the germline ends. The CDR3 covers 13 residues. The CDR3 loop is CASSDHNNYEQYF. The CDR3 coding sequence is TGTGCCAGTAGTGACCACAACAACTACGAGCAGTACTTC.

This clone was recorded a few times. The chain joins TRBV28 to TRBJ2-7; D remains ambiguous. There are 12 residues in the CDR3. Trimming took off 6 bases at V and 6 bases at J, with 12 bases between the two ends. The germline V gene has CDR1 MDHEN and CDR2 SYDVKM. CDR3 bases: TGTGCCAGCAGCCTTAGCCTCGGCGAGCAGTACTTC. Translated: CASSLSLGEQYF.

This clone was observed at least ten times. The chain combines TRBV10-2 with TRBJ1-3, with TRBD1 as a possible D gene (6 bases). Germline assignment: CDR1 WSHSY and CDR2 SAAADI. The CDR3 totals 13 residues. Trimming took off 10 bases at V and 1 base at J, with 11 bases between the two ends. CDR3 sequence: CAIGQGSGNTIYF. CDR3 nucleotides: TGCGCCATCGGCCAGGGGTCTGGAAACACCATATATTTT.

This clone appeared many times. The CDR3 region has the DNA TGTGCCAGCAGCTTAGATGGACTAGCGGGCGGGGAGCTGTTTTTT. It specifies CASSLDGLAGGELFF. The V gene is TRBV7-2, the J gene TRBJ2-2; 11 nucleotides line up with TRBD2. The length of the CDR3 is 15 residues. Germline CDR1 SGHTA, CDR2 FQGNSA. V gave up 1 base and J gave up 7 bases; unmatched junction bases: 2.

As for this clone: This may be a read error: a much more frequent sequence differs by one nucleotide. The rearrangement joins TRBV4-1 to TRBJ2-2, with 7 positions matching TRBD1. CDR1 is MGHRA, CDR2 YSYEKL, per germline. J lost 5 bases, V lost 7 bases, and 10 bases had no gene match. The CDR3 sequence is 15 residues long. The CDR3 spells CASTPGQVRTGELFF. The CDR3 bases are TGCGCCAGCACCCCTGGACAGGTAAGGACCGGGGAGCTGTTTTTT.

The table lists this clone with a few counts. The J gene is TRBJ2-7, the V gene TRBV6-1, with TRBD1 matching over 8 bases. CDR1 and CDR2 (germline): MNHNS, SASEGT. The CDR3 consists of 15 residues. V was clipped by 10 bases and J by 4 bases; unmatched bases: 15. CDR3 sequence: CANSQGQAFFYEQYF. The CDR3 coding sequence is TGTGCCAACAGCCAGGGACAGGCGTTTTTTTACGAGCAGTACTTC.